This TCR beta chain derives from a study of T-cell memory formation after mild COVID-19. Study in general: Largely donor-specific TCR clusters were found.

Details on this clonotype: Its antigen is as yet unknown.

Broader study findings: Contracting CD4+ clones lay largely in CM and EM, with CD8+ ones residing in EMRA.

TCRdb re-analysed the 5' RACE reads in MiXCR, keeping a single row per CDR3 protein. The table includes approximately 430,000 distinct CDR3 sequences, 20% to 30% detected once. The germline V gene encodes CDR1 SGHRS and CDR2 YFSETQ. There are 14 residues in the CDR3. The V end lost 0 bases, the J end lost 7 bases, and 13 bases lay between the germline ends. The source of this sequence is an adult woman who had mild COVID-19 (a few samples of this study predate the infection). Cell type and time point are not known. Input material: PBMCs or a T cell subset sorted from them (not recorded which). This chain uses TRBV5-1 with TRBJ2-5; D is undetermined. The CDR3 DNA follows: TGCGCCAGCAGCTTGGTGGGTCAGGATGGGACCCAGTACTTC. It yields the protein CASSLVGQDGTQYF.